This TCR beta chain stems from a study of human T cells and chemical hapten exposure. Study results and limitations: The formation of large CDR3 similarity clusters by expanded TCRs significantly exceeded that of controls.

As the library was built, unique molecular identifiers were attached to individual cDNA molecules. TCRdb redid the calling of the RACE reads with MiXCR, one entry per CDR3 protein. The table lists roughly 72,000 distinct CDR3 sequences, about a tenth of them singletons, with roughly 1.4% in the top ten. V lost 6 bases and J 1 base, leaving 15 bases between the germline ends. The CDR3 has 15 amino acids. Germline assignment: CDR1 MNHEY and CDR2 SVGEGT. Time point here: patch test 1, 2 weeks after DPC sensitization. As for treatment: therapeutic diphenylcyclopropenone sensitization with weekly scalp DPC. Blood collection happened ahead of applying each patch test. This clonotype was found a few times. Its antigen is unknown.

The origin of this receptor is a woman aged 45-59 years with alopecia areata. Some clones in this sample may be carry-over from other donors' samples. The input for sequencing was whole blood, taken in connection with sensitization to the hapten diphenylcyclopropenone (DPC). The genes are TRBV6-2 or TRBV6-3 and TRBJ1-1; D is undetermined. The CDR3 bases are TGTGCCAGCAGGTTAACAGAACTTGAGAACACTGAAGCTTTCTTT. Its protein is CASRLTELENTEAFF.